Detailed here is one T cell receptor (beta chain). Its antigen is unknown. This entry belongs to a study of cytomegalovirus exposure and HLA in healthy donors. Study-wide results and caveats: In presence/absence analyses, roughly uniform sequencing depth across donors was assumed.

This CDR3 contains 14 residues. CDR1 is MNHEY and CDR2 is SMNVEV in the germline V gene (reference sequence). V shed 0 bases, J shed 4 bases, and the junction held 1 base outside the gene matches. Researchers ran the PCR with 60 Vbeta and 13 Jbeta primers. This table comes from immunoSEQ multiplex PCR, and its TCRdb copy is limited to in-frame clones, with some not included. This sample has around 76,000 clones, with approximately 70% found just once. The source material was PBMCs. This clonotype was obtained from a woman between 45 and 65 years old in good health and CMV-seropositive. V is TRBV27 and J is TRBJ1-2; 8 nucleotides line up with TRBD1. The CDR3 region has the DNA TGTGCCAGCAGTTTATCGACAGGGGCCTATGGCTACACCTTC. Translation: CASSLSTGAYGYTF.